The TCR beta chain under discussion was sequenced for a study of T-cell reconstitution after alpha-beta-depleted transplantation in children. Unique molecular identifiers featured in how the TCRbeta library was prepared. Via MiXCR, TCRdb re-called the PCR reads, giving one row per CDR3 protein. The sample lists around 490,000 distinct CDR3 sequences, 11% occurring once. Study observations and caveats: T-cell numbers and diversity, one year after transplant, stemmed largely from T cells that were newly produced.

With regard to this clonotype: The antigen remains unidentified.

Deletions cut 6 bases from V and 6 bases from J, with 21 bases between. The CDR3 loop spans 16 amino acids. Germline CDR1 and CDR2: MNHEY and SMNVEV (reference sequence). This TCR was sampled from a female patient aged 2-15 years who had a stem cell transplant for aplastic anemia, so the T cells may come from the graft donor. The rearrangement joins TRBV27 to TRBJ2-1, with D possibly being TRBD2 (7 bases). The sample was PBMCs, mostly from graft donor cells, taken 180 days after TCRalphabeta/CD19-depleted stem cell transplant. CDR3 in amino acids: CASSPQGTTPLNEQFF. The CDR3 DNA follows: TGTGCCAGCAGCCCTCAGGGGACTACCCCCCTCAATGAGCAGTTCTTC.